These 10 T cell receptor beta chains originate from one sample sequenced in a study of neurological immune-mediated disorders. TCRdb independently ran MiXCR on the 5' RACE reads; one entry per CDR3 protein. The sample comprises roughly 32,000 distinct CDR3 sequences, 15% of which are singletons, and 27% rests with the top ten. The sample consisted of PBMCs. The receptors shown here come from a man aged 65-85 years in good health.

V gene TRBV25-1 combines with J gene TRBJ2-3, with D maybe TRBD1 (6 bases). The CDR3 consists of 13 residues. V was cut by 1 base and J by 6 bases, with 8 bases left in between. The germline gives CDR1 MGHDK, CDR2 SYGVNS. Here the CDR3 reads CASSESQGDTQYF. CDR3 in DNA: TGTGCCAGCAGTGAATCTCAGGGGGATACGCAGTATTTT.

This clonotype was recorded at least ten times. The chain uses TRBV7-2 and TRBJ2-2, with D possibly TRBD2 on 5 matching bases. Trimming left V 5 bases short and J 6 bases short, with 13 bases between. The CDR3 runs 14 residues. Germline V gene lookup returns CDR1 SGHTA and CDR2 FQGNSA. CDR3 loop: CASSPLAGSGELFF. The DNA of the CDR3 is TGTGCCAGCAGCCCCCTAGCAGGATCCGGGGAGCTGTTTTTT. Complete variable domain (other parts from reference TRBV7-2 and TRBJ2-2): GAGVSQSPSNKVTEKGKDVELRCDPISGHTALYWYRQSLGQGLEFLIYFQGNSAPDKSGLPSDRFSAERTGGSVSTLTIQRTQQEDSAVYLCASSPLAGSGELFFGEGSRLTVL.

This clonotype has at least ten counts. The chain is built from TRBV18 and TRBJ1-5; D unresolved. Trimming shortened V by 3 bases and J by 3 bases, and 6 bases separated the two germline ends. CDR3 length: 13 residues. CDR1 KGHSH and CDR2 LQKENI come from the germline V gene. CDR3 region: CASSPRDNQPQHF. The CDR3 nucleotides read TGTGCCAGCTCACCCCGGGACAATCAGCCCCAGCATTTT.

This clonotype has at least ten counts. This chain uses TRBV4-3 with TRBJ2-7, with D perhaps matching TRBD2 (6 bases). Deletions cut 4 bases from V and 6 bases from J, with 13 bases between. Germline CDR1 is LGHNA and CDR2 is YSLEER. This CDR3 has 13 residues. The CDR3 region has the DNA TGCGCCAGCAGCCTCCGGCGGGGAAGCGAGCAGTACTTC. Amino acid sequence: CASSLRRGSEQYF.

This clonotype was picked up many times. The chain is built from TRBV5-1 and TRBJ2-1; weak D call: TRBD1 (6 bases). Germline V lookup: CDR1 SGHRS, CDR2 YFSETQ. The CDR3 totals 14 residues. Trimming took 1 base from V and 6 from J, leaving 11 bases between them. The CDR3 region has the DNA TGCGCCAGCAGCTTGAATACAGGGCCCAATGAGCAGTTCTTC. Its protein product is CASSLNTGPNEQFF. The full variable domain, with the rest looked up from reference TRBV5-1 and TRBJ2-1, is KAGVTQTPRYLIKTRGQQVTLSCSPISGHRSVSWYQQTPGQGLQFLFEYFSETQRNKGNFPGRFSGRQFSNSRSEMNVSTLELGDSALYLCASSLNTGPNEQFFGPGTRLTVL.

This clonotype was seen many times. The chain uses TRBV5-1 and TRBJ2-7; no firm D call. V was pared by 0 bases and J by 0 bases, with 7 bases between. The CDR3 is made up of 14 amino acids. Germline-derived CDR1 and CDR2 are SGHRS and YFSETQ. CDR3 bases: TGCGCCAGCAGCTTGGCCAAAGACTCCTACGAGCAGTACTTC. Translating gives CASSLAKDSYEQYF.

The chain is built from TRBV18 and TRBJ2-5; 7 positions match TRBD1. Germline trimming cut 5 bases from V and 1 base from J; bases unmatched to any gene: 7. Per the germline V gene, CDR1 is KGHSH and CDR2 is LQKENI. The CDR3 has 15 residues. The CDR3 loop is CASSTPGTAQETQYF. As DNA, the CDR3 is TGTGCCAGCTCAACTCCCGGGACAGCCCAAGAGACCCAGTACTTC. Supplemented by reference TRBV18 and TRBJ2-5, the full variable domain reads NAGVMQNPRHLVRRRGQEARLRCSPMKGHSHVYWYRQLPEEGLKFMVYLQKENIIDESGMPKERFSAEFPKEGPSILRIQQVVRGDSAAYFCASSTPGTAQETQYFGPGTRLLVL.

This clonotype was detected many times. The V and J genes are TRBV7-2 and TRBJ1-3; D possibly corresponds to TRBD1 (5 bases). CDR3 length: 15 residues. V was shortened by 0 bases and J by 4 bases, with 10 bases between the two germline ends. Looked up from germline, CDR1 is SGHTA and CDR2 is FQGNSA. CDR3 protein: CASSLASGPGNTIYF. The CDR3 nucleotides read TGTGCCAGCAGCTTAGCCTCAGGGCCCGGAAACACCATATATTTT.

The rearrangement links TRBV20-1 to TRBJ1-4, with TRBD1 as a possible D gene (5 bases). V lost 3 bases and J 7 bases, leaving 12 bases between the germline ends. Per the germline V gene, CDR1 is DFQATT and CDR2 is SNEGSKA (reference sequence). This CDR3 is 13 amino acids long. CDR3 coding DNA: TGCAGTGCTAGGCGGGGGAGGAGTGAAAAACTGTTTTTT. This sequence encodes CSARRGRSEKLFF.

This clonotype was seen more than once but under ten times. The chain couples TRBV5-1 to TRBJ2-2; possibly TRBD1 for D (6 bases). Between the trimmed V and J ends, which lost 0 bases and 4 bases, there was a span of 10 bases. The germline gives CDR1 SGHRS, CDR2 YFSETQ. CDR3 length equals 15 residues. The CDR3 bases are TGCGCCAGCAGCTTGGGGGGGCAGGTCACCGGGGAGCTGTTTTTT. Translated: CASSLGGQVTGELFF.